The 3 T cell receptor beta chains presented below share a single source sample, sequenced in a study of blood T cells in healthy people across ages. For the second PCR, which ran for about 7 to 12 cycles, a sample-barcoded 5' primer and a J-beta primer mix were used. Each CDR3 protein is one row after TCRdb ran MiXCR on the 5' RACE reads. The table has 1.5 million or so distinct CDR3 sequences, 42% seen once. Sample: blood. The origin of the receptors is a woman aged 18-35 years in good health.

The gene calls are TRBV7-2 and TRBJ2-7, with 8 bases identical to TRBD2. Per germline, CDR1 SGHTA and CDR2 FQGNSA. CDR3 length: 18 residues. V lost 0 bases, J lost 2 bases, and 12 bases stayed unmatched. CDR3 residues: CASSLAELAVTDAYEQYF. The CDR3 DNA reads TGTGCCAGCAGCTTAGCGGAACTAGCGGTGACCGATGCCTACGAGCAGTACTTC. The whole variable domain, remainder taken from reference TRBV7-2 and TRBJ2-7, is GAGVSQSPSNKVTEKGKDVELRCDPISGHTALYWYRQSLGQGLEFLIYFQGNSAPDKSGLPSDRFSAERTGGSVSTLTIQRTQQEDSAVYLCASSLAELAVTDAYEQYFGPGTRLTVT.

The table lists this clonotype with a few counts. The rearrangement joins TRBV2 to TRBJ2-5, with TRBD2 identical over 9 bases. The V gene end was trimmed by 3 bases and the J gene end by 11 bases; junction bases not matched to a gene: 7. CDR3 size: 13 residues. Germline V gene data show CDR1 as SNHLY and CDR2 as FYNNEI. This CDR3 reads CASSEVAGAEQYF. The CDR3, as DNA: TGTGCCAGCAGTGAGGTAGCGGGGGCTGAGCAGTACTTC. Looking up the rest from reference TRBV2 and TRBJ2-5 gives the full variable domain: EPEVTQTPSHQVTQMGQEVILRCVPISNHLYFYWYRQILGQKVEFLVSFYNNEISEKSEIFDDQFSVERPDGSNFTLKIRSTKLEDSAMYFCASSEVAGAEQYFGPGTRLLVL.

This rearrangement joins TRBV7-9 to TRBJ2-4; possibly TRBD2 for D (6 bases). The J call may be wrong; the DNA end is better matched by TRBJ2-7. In germline, CDR1 is SEHNR, CDR2 FQNEAQ (reference sequence). This CDR3 is 15 amino acids long. In nucleotides, the CDR3 is TGTGCCAGCAGCCCCTTGGGGCGGGGAGTCTACGAGCAGTACTTC. This codes for CASSPLGRGVYEQYF.